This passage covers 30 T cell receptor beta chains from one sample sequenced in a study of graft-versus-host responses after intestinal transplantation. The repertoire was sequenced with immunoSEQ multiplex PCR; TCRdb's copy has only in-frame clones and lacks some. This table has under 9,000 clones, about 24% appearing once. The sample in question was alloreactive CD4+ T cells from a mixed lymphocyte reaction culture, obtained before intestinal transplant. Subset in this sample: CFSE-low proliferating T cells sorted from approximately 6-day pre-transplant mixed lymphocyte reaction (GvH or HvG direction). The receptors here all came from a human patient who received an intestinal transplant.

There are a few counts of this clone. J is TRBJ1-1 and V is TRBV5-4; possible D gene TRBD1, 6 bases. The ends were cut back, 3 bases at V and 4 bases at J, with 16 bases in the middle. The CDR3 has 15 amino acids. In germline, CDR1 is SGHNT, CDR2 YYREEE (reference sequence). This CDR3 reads CASSYQPGVSTEAFF. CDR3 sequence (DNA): TGTGCCAGCAGCTACCAACCAGGGGTAAGCACTGAAGCTTTCTTT.

This chain's CDR3 is CASSLGLAGVYNEQFF. The CDR3 DNA reads TGTGCCAGCAGCTTAGGACTAGCGGGAGTCTACAATGAGCAGTTCTTC. The rearrangement uses TRBV11-3 and TRBJ2-1; 12 nucleotides match TRBD2. The germline gives CDR1 SGHNT, CDR2 YENEEA. There are 16 residues in the CDR3. V lost 1 base to trimming and J lost 3 bases; unmatched junction nucleotides: 1.

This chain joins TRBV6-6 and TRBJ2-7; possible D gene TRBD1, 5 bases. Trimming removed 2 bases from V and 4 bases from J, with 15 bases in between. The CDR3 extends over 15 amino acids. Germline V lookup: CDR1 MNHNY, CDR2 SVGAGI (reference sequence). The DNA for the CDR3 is TGTGCCAGCAGTTACGCCGGCTGGGCAGGGTACGAGCAGTACTTC. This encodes CASSYAGWAGYEQYF.

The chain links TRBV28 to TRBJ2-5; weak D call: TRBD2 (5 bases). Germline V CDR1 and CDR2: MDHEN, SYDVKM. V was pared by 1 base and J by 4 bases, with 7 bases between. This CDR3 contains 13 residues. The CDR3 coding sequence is TGTGCCAGCAGTTTATATCGGGGAGAGACCCAGTACTTC. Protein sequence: CASSLYRGETQYF.

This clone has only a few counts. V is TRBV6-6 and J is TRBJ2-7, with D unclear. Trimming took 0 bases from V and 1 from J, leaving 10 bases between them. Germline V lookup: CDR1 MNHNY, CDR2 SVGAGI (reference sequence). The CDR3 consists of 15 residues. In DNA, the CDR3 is TGTGCCAGCAGTTACTCGAGTCTAGGGTCCTACGAGCAGTACTTC. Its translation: CASSYSSLGSYEQYF.

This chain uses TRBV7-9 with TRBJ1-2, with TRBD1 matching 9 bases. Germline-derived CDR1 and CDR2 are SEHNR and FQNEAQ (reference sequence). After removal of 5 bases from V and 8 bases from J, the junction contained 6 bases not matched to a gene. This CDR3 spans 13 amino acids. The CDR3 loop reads CASSPRTGDGYTF. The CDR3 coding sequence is TGTGCCAGCAGCCCCCGGACAGGGGACGGCTACACCTTC.

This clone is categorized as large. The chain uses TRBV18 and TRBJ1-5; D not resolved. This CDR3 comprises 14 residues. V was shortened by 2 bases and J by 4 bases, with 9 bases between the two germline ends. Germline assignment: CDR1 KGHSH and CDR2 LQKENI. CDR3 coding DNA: TGTGCCAGCTCACCAGAGACACCAAATCAGCCCCAGCATTTT. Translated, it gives CASSPETPNQPQHF. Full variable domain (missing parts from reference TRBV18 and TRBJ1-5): NAGVMQNPRHLVRRRGQEARLRCSPMKGHSHVYWYRQLPEEGLKFMVYLQKENIIDESGMPKERFSAEFPKEGPSILRIQQVVRGDSAAYFCASSPETPNQPQHFGDGTRLSIL.

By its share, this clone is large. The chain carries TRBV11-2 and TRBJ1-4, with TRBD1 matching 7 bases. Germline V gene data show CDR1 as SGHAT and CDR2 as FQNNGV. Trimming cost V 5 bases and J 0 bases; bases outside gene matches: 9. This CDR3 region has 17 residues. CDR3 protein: CASSRWGTVTTNEKLFF. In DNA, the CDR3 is TGTGCCAGCAGCCGCTGGGGGACAGTTACAACTAATGAAAAACTGTTTTTT. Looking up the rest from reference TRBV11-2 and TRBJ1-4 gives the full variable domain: EAGVAQSPRYKIIEKRQSVAFWCNPISGHATLYWYQQILGQGPKLLIQFQNNGVVDDSQLPKDRFSAERLKGVDSTLKIQPAKLEDSAVYLCASSRWGTVTTNEKLFFGSGTQLSVL.

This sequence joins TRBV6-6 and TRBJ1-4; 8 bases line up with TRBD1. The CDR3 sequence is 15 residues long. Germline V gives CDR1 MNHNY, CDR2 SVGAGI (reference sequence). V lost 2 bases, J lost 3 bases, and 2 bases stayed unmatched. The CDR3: CASSYGQGANEKLFF. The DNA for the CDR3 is TGTGCCAGCAGTTACGGACAGGGTGCTAATGAAAAACTGTTTTTT.

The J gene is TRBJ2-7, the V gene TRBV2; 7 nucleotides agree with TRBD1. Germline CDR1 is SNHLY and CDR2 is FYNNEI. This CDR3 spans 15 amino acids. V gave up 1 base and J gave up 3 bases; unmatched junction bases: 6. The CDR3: CASSEDPGQIYEQYF. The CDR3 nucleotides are TGTGCCAGCAGTGAAGATCCGGGACAGATCTACGAGCAGTACTTC.

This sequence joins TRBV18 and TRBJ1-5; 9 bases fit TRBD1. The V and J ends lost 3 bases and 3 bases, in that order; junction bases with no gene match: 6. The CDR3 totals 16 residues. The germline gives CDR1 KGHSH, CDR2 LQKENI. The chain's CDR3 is CASSPGQGSLNQPQHF. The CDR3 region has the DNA TGTGCCAGCTCACCGGGACAGGGCTCTCTCAATCAGCCCCAGCATTTT.

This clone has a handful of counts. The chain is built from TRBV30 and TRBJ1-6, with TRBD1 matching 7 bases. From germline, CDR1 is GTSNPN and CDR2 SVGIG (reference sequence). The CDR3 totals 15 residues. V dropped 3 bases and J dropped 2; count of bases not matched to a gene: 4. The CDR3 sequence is CAWRPGTAYNSPLHF. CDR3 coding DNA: TGTGCCTGGAGGCCGGGGACAGCCTATAATTCACCCCTCCACTTT.

This chain's CDR3 is CASSRWGTVTTNEKLFF. DNA for the CDR3: TGTGCCAGCAGCCGCTGGGGGACAGTTACAACTAATGAAAAACTGTTTTTT. The chain couples TRBV7-9 to TRBJ1-4, with TRBD1 matching over 7 bases. This CDR3 contains 17 residues. Germline V gives CDR1 SEHNR, CDR2 FQNEAQ (reference sequence). V was clipped by 5 bases and J by 0 bases; unmatched bases: 9. The full variable domain, with the rest looked up from reference TRBV7-9 and TRBJ1-4, is DTGVSQNPRHKITKRGQNVTFRCDPISEHNRLYWYRQTLGQGPEFLTYFQNEAQLEKSRLLSDRFSAERPKGSFSTLEIQRTEQGDSAMYLCASSRWGTVTTNEKLFFGSGTQLSVL.

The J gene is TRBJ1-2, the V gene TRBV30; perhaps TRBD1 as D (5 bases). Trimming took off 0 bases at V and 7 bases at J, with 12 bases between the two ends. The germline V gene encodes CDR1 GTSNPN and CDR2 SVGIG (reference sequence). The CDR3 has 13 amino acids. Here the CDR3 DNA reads TGTGCCTGGAGTGTAAGGGGCAACAGTGGCTACACCTTC. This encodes CAWSVRGNSGYTF.

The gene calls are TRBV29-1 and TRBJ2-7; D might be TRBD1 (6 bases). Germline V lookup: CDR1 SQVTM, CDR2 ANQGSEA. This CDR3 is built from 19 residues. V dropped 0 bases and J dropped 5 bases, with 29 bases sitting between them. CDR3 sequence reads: CSVEELWFLDRPIIDEQYF. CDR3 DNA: TGCAGCGTTGAAGAGCTCTGGTTTTTGGACAGACCTATTATCGACGAGCAGTACTTC.

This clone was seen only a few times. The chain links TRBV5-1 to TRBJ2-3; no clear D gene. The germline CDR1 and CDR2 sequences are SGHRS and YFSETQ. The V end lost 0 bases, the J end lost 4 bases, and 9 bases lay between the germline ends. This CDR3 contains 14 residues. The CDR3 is CASSLVLGSDTQYF. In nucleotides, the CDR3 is TGCGCCAGCAGCTTGGTATTGGGTTCAGATACGCAGTATTTT.

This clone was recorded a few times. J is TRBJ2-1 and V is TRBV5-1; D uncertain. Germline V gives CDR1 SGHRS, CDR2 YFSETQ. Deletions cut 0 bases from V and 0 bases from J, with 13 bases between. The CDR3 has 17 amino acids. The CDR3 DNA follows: TGCGCCAGCAGCTTGGACCCAAACACTCTCTCCTACAATGAGCAGTTCTTC. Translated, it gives CASSLDPNTLSYNEQFF.

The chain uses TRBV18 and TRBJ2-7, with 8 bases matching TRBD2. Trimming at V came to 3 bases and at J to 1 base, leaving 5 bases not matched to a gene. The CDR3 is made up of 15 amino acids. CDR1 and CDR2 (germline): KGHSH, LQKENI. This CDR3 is CASSPRLAKSYEQYF. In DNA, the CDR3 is TGTGCCAGCTCACCTAGACTAGCGAAGTCCTACGAGCAGTACTTC.

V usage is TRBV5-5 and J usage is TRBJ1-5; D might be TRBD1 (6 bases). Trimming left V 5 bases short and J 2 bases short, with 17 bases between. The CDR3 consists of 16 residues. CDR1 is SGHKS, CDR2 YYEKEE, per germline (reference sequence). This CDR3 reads CASRFRIGGGNQPQHF. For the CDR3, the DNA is TGTGCCAGCAGATTTCGGATCGGGGGCGGCAATCAGCCCCAGCATTTT.

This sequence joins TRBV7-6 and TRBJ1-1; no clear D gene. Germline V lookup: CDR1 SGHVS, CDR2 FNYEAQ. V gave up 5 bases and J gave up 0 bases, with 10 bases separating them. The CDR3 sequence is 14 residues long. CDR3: CASSPSTMNTEAFF. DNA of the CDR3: TGTGCCAGCAGCCCCTCGACAATGAACACTGAAGCTTTCTTT.

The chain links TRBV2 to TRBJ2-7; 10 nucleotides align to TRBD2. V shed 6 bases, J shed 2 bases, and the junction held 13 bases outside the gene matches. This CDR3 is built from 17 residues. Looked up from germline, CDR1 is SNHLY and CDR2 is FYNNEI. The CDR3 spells CASRRKPTSGPTYEQYF. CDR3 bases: TGTGCCAGCAGAAGAAAACCGACTAGCGGGCCTACCTACGAGCAGTACTTC.

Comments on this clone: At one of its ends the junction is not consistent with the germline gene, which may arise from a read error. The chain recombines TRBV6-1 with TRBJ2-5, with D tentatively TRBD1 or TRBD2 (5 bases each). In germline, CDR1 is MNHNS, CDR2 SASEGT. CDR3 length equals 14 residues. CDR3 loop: CAISESLPGGTQYF. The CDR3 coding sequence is TGTGCCATCAGTGAGTCTTTGCCTGGGGGGACCCAGTACTTC.

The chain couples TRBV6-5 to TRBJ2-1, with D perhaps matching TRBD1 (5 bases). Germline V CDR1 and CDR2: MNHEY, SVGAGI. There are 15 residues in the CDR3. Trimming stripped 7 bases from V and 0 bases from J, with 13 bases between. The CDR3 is CASTFRASSYNEQFF. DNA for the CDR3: TGTGCCAGCACCTTCAGGGCTAGCTCCTACAATGAGCAGTTCTTC.

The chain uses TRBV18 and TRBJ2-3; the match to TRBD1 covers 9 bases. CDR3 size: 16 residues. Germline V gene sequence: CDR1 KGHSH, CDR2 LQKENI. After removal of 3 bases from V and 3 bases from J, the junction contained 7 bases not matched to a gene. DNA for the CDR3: TGTGCCAGCTCACCGGGACAGGGTTTTTATACAGATACGCAGTATTTT. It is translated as CASSPGQGFYTDTQYF.

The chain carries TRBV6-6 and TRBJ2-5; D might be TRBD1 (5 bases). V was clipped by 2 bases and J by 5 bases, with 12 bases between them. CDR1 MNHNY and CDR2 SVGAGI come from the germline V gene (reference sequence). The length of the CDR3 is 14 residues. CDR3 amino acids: CASSYRAGLETQYF. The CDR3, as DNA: TGTGCCAGCAGTTACAGGGCAGGGCTGGAGACCCAGTACTTC.

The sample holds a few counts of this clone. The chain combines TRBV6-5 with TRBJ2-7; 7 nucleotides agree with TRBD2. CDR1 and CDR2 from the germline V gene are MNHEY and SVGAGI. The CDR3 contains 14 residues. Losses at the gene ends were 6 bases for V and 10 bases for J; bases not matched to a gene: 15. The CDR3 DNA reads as TGTGCCAGCAGGGCGAGCGGGACTCCTTGGGAACAGTACTTC. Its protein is CASRASGTPWEQYF.

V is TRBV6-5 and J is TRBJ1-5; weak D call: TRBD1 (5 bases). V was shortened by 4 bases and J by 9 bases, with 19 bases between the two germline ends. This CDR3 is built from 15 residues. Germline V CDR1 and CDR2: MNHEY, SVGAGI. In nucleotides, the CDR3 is TGTGCCAGCAGTTCCGGGACGGGGGGAGGTCGGCCCCAGCATTTT. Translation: CASSSGTGGGRPQHF.

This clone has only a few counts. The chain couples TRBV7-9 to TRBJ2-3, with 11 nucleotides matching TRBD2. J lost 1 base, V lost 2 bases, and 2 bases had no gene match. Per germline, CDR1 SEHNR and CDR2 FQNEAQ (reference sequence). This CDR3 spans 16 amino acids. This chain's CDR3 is CASSLLSGGGTDTQYF. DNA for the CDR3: TGTGCCAGCAGCTTACTTAGCGGGGGGGGCACAGATACGCAGTATTTT.

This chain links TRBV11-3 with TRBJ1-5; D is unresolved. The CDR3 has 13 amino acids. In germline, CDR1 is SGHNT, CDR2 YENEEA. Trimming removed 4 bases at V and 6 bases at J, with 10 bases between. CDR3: CASSSRPGQPQHF. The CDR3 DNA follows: TGTGCCAGCAGCTCACGTCCGGGTCAGCCCCAGCATTTT. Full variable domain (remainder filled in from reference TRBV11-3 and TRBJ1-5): EAGVVQSPRYKIIEKKQPVAFWCNPISGHNTLYWYLQNLGQGPELLIRYENEEAVDDSQLPKDRFSAERLKGVDSTLKIQPAELGDSAVYLCASSSRPGQPQHFGDGTRLSIL.

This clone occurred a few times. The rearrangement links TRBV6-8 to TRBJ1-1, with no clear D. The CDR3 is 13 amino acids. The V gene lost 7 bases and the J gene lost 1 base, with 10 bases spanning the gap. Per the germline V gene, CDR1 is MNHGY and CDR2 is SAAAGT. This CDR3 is CASIRLSNTEAFF. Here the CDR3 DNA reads TGTGCCAGCATACGACTGTCGAACACTGAAGCTTTCTTT.